The 26 T cell receptor beta chains below were found in one sample sequenced in a study of beta chain features in type 1 diabetes. No antigens are known for them. Every bit of the isolated RNA underwent reverse transcription, so sequencing read expressed TCRB transcripts. The method was immunoSEQ multiplex PCR; TCRdb's version includes in-frame clones alone and lacks a portion of them. This sample has under 20,000 clones; 55% to 75% occur once, and the top ten carry 2% to 2.5%. Study-wide points: TCRB CDR3s were moderately but significantly shorter in Type 1 diabetes patients in all four CD4+ subsets.

Sample: Tregs from blood. The receptors derive from a young man with type 1 diabetes.

This clone has more than one count but fewer than ten. The gene calls are TRBV28 and TRBJ1-2; 8 nucleotides line up with TRBD1. The CDR3 spans 19 residues. Germline V lookup: CDR1 MDHEN, CDR2 SYDVKM. V dropped 5 bases and J dropped 3; count of bases not matched to a gene: 20. CDR3: CASSTRTGTGFGAHYGYTF. The CDR3 DNA reads TGTGCCAGCAGTACTCGAACCGGGACAGGATTCGGAGCCCACTATGGCTACACCTTC.

V usage is TRBV7-9 and J usage is TRBJ2-1; possibly TRBD2 for D (6 bases). The CDR3 has 16 residues. Germline V lookup: CDR1 SEHNR, CDR2 FQNEAQ (reference sequence). With 5 bases removed from V and 2 bases from J, the gap between germline ends came to 16 bases. The CDR3 protein is CASSPGLSGAYNEQFF. The CDR3 bases are TGTGCCAGCAGCCCGGGACTTTCTGGGGCCTACAATGAGCAGTTCTTC. Together with reference TRBV7-9 and TRBJ2-1, the CDR3 gives the full variable domain: DTGVSQNPRHKITKRGQNVTFRCDPISEHNRLYWYRQTLGQGPEFLTYFQNEAQLEKSRLLSDRFSAERPKGSFSTLEIQRTEQGDSAMYLCASSPGLSGAYNEQFFGPGTRLTVL.

The chain uses TRBV4-1 and TRBJ2-1, with TRBD1 identical over 8 bases. Germline CDR1 reads MGHRA; CDR2 reads YSYEKL. J was trimmed by 2 bases and V by 4 bases; bases with no gene match: 13. This CDR3 has 18 amino acids. CDR3: CASSPIFRPGQAYNEQFF. The CDR3 coding sequence is TGCGCCAGCAGCCCTATATTCCGACCGGGACAGGCCTACAATGAGCAGTTCTTC.

This clone was observed a handful of times. V usage is TRBV7-6 and J usage is TRBJ1-1, with D perhaps TRBD1 (5 bases). The CDR3 loop spans 16 amino acids. The V end lost 5 bases, the J end lost 1 base, and 17 bases lay between the germline ends. Germline CDR1 reads SGHVS; CDR2 reads FNYEAQ. The CDR3 sequence is CASSLETAQGNTEAFF. CDR3 sequence (DNA): TGTGCCAGCAGCCTCGAGACTGCTCAGGGGAACACTGAAGCTTTCTTT.

The CDR3 sequence: CAISESRRGGTDTQYF. Here the CDR3 DNA reads TGTGCCATCAGTGAGTCGCGGCGGGGGGGCACAGATACGCAGTATTTT. This chain connects TRBV10-3 to TRBJ2-3; 8 bases match TRBD2. V lost 0 bases and J lost 1; bases outside the gene matches: 3. The CDR3 covers 16 residues. Per the germline V gene, CDR1 is ENHRY and CDR2 is SYGVKD.

This clone was counted only a few times. The V and J genes are TRBV30 and TRBJ2-7; 7 positions agree with TRBD1. This CDR3 contains 14 residues. Germline CDR1 is GTSNPN and CDR2 is SVGIG (reference sequence). Trimming took 1 base from V and 5 from J; bases not matched to a gene: 8. CDR3 residues: CAWSAGTASDEQYF. The CDR3 DNA follows: TGTGCCTGGAGTGCTGGGACAGCTTCGGACGAGCAGTACTTC.

This chain uses TRBV5-4 with TRBJ2-5, with D possibly TRBD1 on 5 matching bases. Germline V lookup: CDR1 SGHNT, CDR2 YYREEE (reference sequence). V was cut by 4 bases and J by 1 base, with 8 bases left in between. This CDR3 has 13 residues. The CDR3 reads CASSLRGQETQYF. The CDR3 region has the DNA TGTGCCAGCAGCCTAAGGGGCCAAGAGACCCAGTACTTC.

The V call is TRBV6-5, the J call TRBJ2-1; 14 nucleotides line up with TRBD2. This CDR3 has 15 amino acids. The V segment lost 5 bases and the J segment 10 bases; nucleotides outside the gene matches: 7. Germline CDR1 MNHEY, CDR2 SVGAGI. This CDR3 is CASSQGTSGSKEQFF. In DNA, the CDR3 is TGTGCCAGCAGTCAAGGGACTAGCGGGAGTAAGGAGCAGTTCTTC.

The rearrangement joins TRBV5-6 to TRBJ2-4; 14 positions agree with TRBD2. CDR3 length: 19 amino acids. Trimming at V came to 2 bases and at J to 0 bases, leaving 7 bases not matched to a gene. Germline-derived CDR1 and CDR2 are SGHDT and YYEEEE. The CDR3, as DNA: TGTGCCAGCAGCTTCGGACTAGCGGGGGGTAGGGTAGCCAAAAACATTCAGTACTTC. Its translation is CASSFGLAGGRVAKNIQYF.

The chain has TRBV29-1 and TRBJ1-2; tentative D call: TRBD1 (6 bases). With 5 bases removed from V and 2 bases from J, the gap between germline ends came to 12 bases. Per the germline V gene, CDR1 is SQVTM and CDR2 is ANQGSEA. This CDR3 is built from 13 residues. The CDR3 is CSVSRDNNYGYTF. CDR3 nucleotides: TGCAGCGTTAGCCGGGACAACAACTATGGCTACACCTTC.

This rearrangement joins TRBV7-2 to TRBJ2-3; 7 bases are a match to TRBD2. This CDR3 comprises 16 residues. Unmatched junction bases numbered 10, after V lost 5 bases and J lost 2 bases. CDR1 SGHTA and CDR2 FQGNSA come from the germline V gene. DNA of the CDR3: TGTGCCAGCAGCCGCGGGGCTAGCGGACCCACAGATACGCAGTATTTT. It yields the protein CASSRGASGPTDTQYF.

The CDR3 reads CASSVVGGEQYF. CDR3 bases: TGTGCCAGCAGCGTAGTAGGGGGAGAGCAGTACTTC. The chain recombines TRBV9 with TRBJ2-5, with a weak D call TRBD1 (6 bases). From germline, CDR1 is SGDLS and CDR2 YYNGEE. V lost 0 bases and J 11 bases, leaving 11 bases between the germline ends. This CDR3 has 12 amino acids.

This chain uses TRBV10-3 with TRBJ1-2; D may be TRBD1 (6 bases). The ends were cut back, 5 bases at V and 7 bases at J, with 14 bases in the middle. CDR1 and CDR2 from the germline V gene are ENHRY and SYGVKD. The CDR3 runs to 13 residues. The CDR3 spells CAISLRQDCGYTF. DNA of the CDR3: TGTGCCATCAGTCTCCGACAGGACTGTGGCTACACCTTC.

The rearrangement links TRBV29-1 to TRBJ2-7, with 8 positions matching TRBD1. From germline, CDR1 is SQVTM and CDR2 ANQGSEA. The trim removed 6 bases at V and 4 bases at J, leaving 8 bases unmatched. The CDR3 contains 13 residues. The CDR3 sequence is CSVRQGWGYEQYF. In DNA, the CDR3 is TGCAGCGTGAGACAGGGGTGGGGATACGAGCAGTACTTC.

The chain uses TRBV7-2 and TRBJ2-5; TRBD1 matches at 7 bases. The CDR3 is 14 amino acids. The junction had 5 bases not matched to a gene; V was cut back by 3 bases and J by 4 bases. Germline V gives CDR1 SGHTA, CDR2 FQGNSA. CDR3 sequence: CASSLATGRETQYF. The CDR3 DNA follows: TGTGCCAGCAGCTTGGCGACAGGGCGAGAGACCCAGTACTTC.

This clone occurred a few times. The rearrangement links TRBV19 to TRBJ1-5; 9 positions agree with TRBD1. This CDR3 has 15 residues. CDR1 is LNHDA, CDR2 SQIVND, per germline (reference sequence). V trimming: 7 bases; J trimming: 0 bases; junction bases outside the gene matches: 4. In DNA, the CDR3 is TGTGCCAGTAAAGGACAGGGGAATAGCAATCAGCCCCAGCATTTT. Its protein is CASKGQGNSNQPQHF.

V usage is TRBV2 and J usage is TRBJ1-5; maybe TRBD1 (5 bases). The ends were cut back, 6 bases at V and 9 bases at J, with 12 bases in the middle. The germline V gene has CDR1 SNHLY and CDR2 FYNNEI. This CDR3 has 12 residues. The CDR3 loop reads CASRVTGGPQHF. The DNA for the CDR3 is TGTGCCAGCAGGGTAACGGGGGGGCCCCAGCATTTT.

This sequence joins TRBV29-1 and TRBJ1-1; TRBD1 matches at 9 bases. Germline-derived CDR1 and CDR2 are SQVTM and ANQGSEA. The V segment lost 6 bases and the J segment 3 bases; nucleotides outside the gene matches: 5. The CDR3 consists of 13 residues. The CDR3 DNA follows: TGCAGCGTCGCACAGGGGGCAGACACTGAAGCTTTCTTT. This encodes CSVAQGADTEAFF.

The chain carries TRBV6-6 and TRBJ2-6; D is ambiguous. V shed 6 bases and J shed 2 bases, with 8 bases lying between them. CDR1 and CDR2 from the germline V gene are MNHNY and SVGAGI (reference sequence). The CDR3 spans 14 residues. Here the CDR3 reads CASRLPTGANVLTF. In DNA form, the CDR3 reads TGTGCCAGCAGACTCCCCACTGGGGCCAACGTCCTGACTTTC.

The rearrangement uses TRBV18 and TRBJ2-2; 8 positions agree with TRBD2. Germline assignment: CDR1 KGHSH and CDR2 LQKENI. Trimming removed 4 bases from V and 4 bases from J; junction bases left unmatched: 8. The CDR3 extends over 16 amino acids. The CDR3 loop reads CASSLAAGAPTGELFF. The CDR3 coding sequence is TGTGCCAGCTCACTCGCAGCGGGGGCACCCACCGGGGAGCTGTTTTTT.

The rearrangement uses TRBV5-1 and TRBJ2-1; 10 bases are shared with TRBD2. J was trimmed by 3 bases and V by 3 bases; bases with no gene match: 15. CDR3 size: 19 residues. Germline CDR1 is SGHRS and CDR2 is YFSETQ. The CDR3 nucleotides are TGCGCCAGCAGCTCACCGGTAGGACTAGCGGTAACCCGCTACAATGAGCAGTTCTTC. It translates to CASSSPVGLAVTRYNEQFF.

The chain carries TRBV6-1 and TRBJ2-5; tentative D call: TRBD1 (6 bases). V was trimmed by 10 bases and J by 2 bases, leaving 20 bases between them. The CDR3 is made up of 15 amino acids. Germline lookup yields CDR1 MNHNS and CDR2 SASEGT. The CDR3 DNA reads as TGTGCCACCTCGCCACAGGGAGCTGGGCAAGAGACCCAGTACTTC. It yields the protein CATSPQGAGQETQYF.

V gene TRBV25-1 combines with J gene TRBJ2-1, with 9 nucleotides matching TRBD1. Germline loops: CDR1 MGHDK, CDR2 SYGVNS. J lost 2 bases, V lost 8 bases, and 1 base had no gene match. The CDR3 has 13 amino acids. The CDR3 protein is CASGDRAYNEQFF. The CDR3 DNA sequence: TGTGCCAGCGGGGACAGGGCCTACAATGAGCAGTTCTTC.

This chain joins TRBV6-5 and TRBJ2-7, with 12 bases identical to TRBD2. The ends lost 6 bases at V and 7 bases at J; junction bases unmatched: 7. The CDR3 runs 14 residues. Germline assignment: CDR1 MNHEY and CDR2 SVGAGI. In DNA form, the CDR3 reads TGTGCCAGCAGCAGACTAGCGGGAGCTCGGGAGCAGTACTTC. Its protein product is CASSRLAGAREQYF.

The chain uses TRBV6-5 and TRBJ2-5, with 7 bases fitting TRBD2. The V gene's germline CDR1 is MNHEY and CDR2 SVGAGI. The CDR3 sequence is 13 residues long. Losses at the gene ends were 6 bases for V and 2 bases for J; bases not matched to a gene: 3. The DNA of the CDR3 is TGTGCCAGCAGCCGGGGACTACAAGAGACCCAGTACTTC. This encodes CASSRGLQETQYF.

The chain couples TRBV6-6 to TRBJ1-1, with D perhaps TRBD1 (5 bases). Germline V gene data show CDR1 as MNHNY and CDR2 as SVGAGI (reference sequence). Trimming left V 5 bases short and J 3 bases short, with 19 bases between. The CDR3 sequence is 16 residues long. In DNA, the CDR3 is TGTGCCAGCAGTGCCCGGCCAGGGATTTGGGACACTGAAGCTTTCTTT. Protein: CASSARPGIWDTEAFF.